A selection of T cell receptor beta chains follows, all from one sample in a study of identical twins. TCRdb re-analysed the 5' RACE reads in MiXCR, keeping a single row per CDR3 protein. The sample shows approximately 470,000 distinct CDR3 sequences, 11% to 15% of them seen only once. The same sample was also studied in work on yellow fever vaccine responses in identical twins.

Sequencing input: CD4+ T cells sorted from blood. The receptors shown here come from a woman aged 18-29 years in good health. Each CDR3 is given with its conserved first and last residue. The order of the fields is V gene, D gene, J gene, clone size, CDR3 DNA, CDR3 protein. A D gene is named only where the DNA matches it firmly. Not every row has a clone size; where given, it reads once, few, many or a size class.

V: TRBV4-2
D: .
J: TRBJ2-2
size: few
DNA: TGTGCCAGCAGCCAGGGGGCGGGCACCGGGGAGCTGTTTTTT
CDR3: CASSQGAGTGELFF

V: TRBV12-3/TRBV12-4
D: TRBD1
J: TRBJ1-2
size: many
DNA: TGTGCCAGCAGTTGGGACAGGGGGAACTATGGCTACACCTTC
CDR3: CASSWDRGNYGYTF

V: TRBV4-1
D: .
J: TRBJ1-5
size: .
DNA: TGCGCCAGCAGCCACGACGGAAATCAGCCCCAGCATTTT
CDR3: CASSHDGNQPQHF

V: TRBV12-3/TRBV12-4
D: TRBD2
J: TRBJ2-2
size: .
DNA: TGTGCCAGCAGTTTTGGGCTAGCGGTGAACACCGGGGAGCTGTTTTTT
CDR3: CASSFGLAVNTGELFF

V: TRBV20-1
D: TRBD2
J: TRBJ2-1
size: .
DNA: TGCAGTGCTAGGAAAAGGACTAGCGGGACCGGACCGGGTGAGCAGTTCTTC
CDR3: CSARKRTSGTGPGEQFF

V: TRBV28
D: .
J: TRBJ2-6
size: .
DNA: TGTGCCAGCAGTTTCCTTATGACCATCACAGGTACCGGGGCCAACGTCCTGACTTTC
CDR3: CASSFLMTITGTGANVLTF

V: TRBV5-1
D: .
J: TRBJ1-6
size: many
DNA: TGCGCCAGCAGCTGGGACGGGCCTAATTCACCCCTCCACTTT
CDR3: CASSWDGPNSPLHF

V: TRBV20-1
D: TRBD1
J: TRBJ2-1
size: many
DNA: TGCAGTGCTATGGGGACAGGGTCCCGGAGCTCCTACAATGAGCAGTTCTTC
CDR3: CSAMGTGSRSSYNEQFF

V: TRBV10-3
D: TRBD1
J: TRBJ2-2
size: few
DNA: TGTGCCACCCTTCCGCGAACAGGGGTTGGCACCGGGGAGCTGTTTTTT
CDR3: CATLPRTGVGTGELFF

V: TRBV27
D: .
J: TRBJ2-1
size: few
DNA: TGTGCCAGCAGTTTAATGGGGGATGAGCAGTTCTTC
CDR3: CASSLMGDEQFF

V: TRBV19
D: TRBD1
J: TRBJ2-6
size: few
DNA: TGTGCCAGTAGTGTAATAGGGGGCCCCGGGGCCAACGTCCTGACTTTC
CDR3: CASSVIGGPGANVLTF

V: TRBV29-1
D: .
J: TRBJ2-7
size: .
DNA: TGCAGCGTTGAGGAACCAAACTACGAGCAGTACTTC
CDR3: CSVEEPNYEQYF

V: TRBV12-3/TRBV12-4
D: .
J: TRBJ2-7
size: many
DNA: TGTGCCAGCAGTTTAGTTGGGGGTCAATACGAGCAGTACTTC
CDR3: CASSLVGGQYEQYF

V: TRBV7-9
D: TRBD2
J: TRBJ2-1
size: few
DNA: TGTGCCAGCAGCTTATCGGGACTAGCGAGCAATGAGCAGTTCTTC
CDR3: CASSLSGLASNEQFF

V: TRBV7-3
D: .
J: TRBJ2-6
size: .
DNA: TGTGCCAGCAGCTACAGGGACGAGAGCTCTGGGGCCAACGTCCTGACTTTC
CDR3: CASSYRDESSGANVLTF

V: TRBV12-3/TRBV12-4
D: TRBD2
J: TRBJ2-1
size: .
DNA: TGTGCCAGCACCAGACTAGCTAGGCATGAGCAGTTCTTC
CDR3: CASTRLARHEQFF

V: TRBV3-1
D: TRBD2
J: TRBJ2-2
size: .
DNA: TGTGCCAGCAGCCAGAGGACTAGTGCCGGCACCGGGGAGCTGTTTTTT
CDR3: CASSQRTSAGTGELFF

V: TRBV12-3/TRBV12-4
D: .
J: TRBJ1-4
size: few
DNA: TGTGCCAGCATCCGGGACGGAGATGAAAAACTGTTTTTT
CDR3: CASIRDGDEKLFF

V: TRBV7-9
D: .
J: TRBJ2-7
size: few
DNA: TGTGCCAGCAGCTTTAACGGAGACACCTACGAGCAGTACTTC
CDR3: CASSFNGDTYEQYF

V: TRBV5-1
D: .
J: TRBJ2-2
size: few
DNA: TGCGCCAGCCTCCCCGGGACTCAATACACCGGGGAGCTGTTTTTT
CDR3: CASLPGTQYTGELFF

V: TRBV6-5
D: TRBD2
J: TRBJ2-1
size: .
DNA: TGTGCCAGCAGTTACCCGCCCCGAGGACTAGCGGGGGCTGGGCAGTTCTTC
CDR3: CASSYPPRGLAGAGQFF

V: TRBV6-6
D: .
J: TRBJ2-1
size: few
DNA: TGTGCCAGCAGTTACTGGCCCTACAATGAGCAGTTCTTC
CDR3: CASSYWPYNEQFF

V: TRBV30
D: .
J: TRBJ2-7
size: few
DNA: TGTGCCTGGAGTGTACACAGGGACGAGCAGTACTTC
CDR3: CAWSVHRDEQYF

V: TRBV12-3/TRBV12-4
D: TRBD1
J: TRBJ2-1
size: few
DNA: TGTGCCAGCCGCCCCATAGGGACAGGCTACAATGAGCAGTTCTTC
CDR3: CASRPIGTGYNEQFF

V: TRBV11-3
D: .
J: TRBJ2-1
size: few
DNA: TGTGCCAGCAGCTTGTCCTCTGACAATGAGCAGTTCTTC
CDR3: CASSLSSDNEQFF

V: TRBV20-1
D: .
J: TRBJ2-7
size: .
DNA: TGCAGTGCTAGAGTTCCTGGGCCCTCCTACGAGCAGTACTTC
CDR3: CSARVPGPSYEQYF

V: TRBV7-2
D: .
J: TRBJ1-6
size: .
DNA: TGTGCCAGCGGTCGGGGGAGCTCCTATAATTCACCCCTCCACTTT
CDR3: CASGRGSSYNSPLHF

V: TRBV5-1
D: .
J: TRBJ1-6
size: .
DNA: TGCGCCAGCAGCAGGGACGGAATTAATTCACCCCTCCACTTT
CDR3: CASSRDGINSPLHF

V: TRBV11-2
D: TRBD2
J: TRBJ2-2
size: few
DNA: TGTGCCAGCAGCTTCTGGGGAGGGGACACCGGGGAGCTGTTTTTT
CDR3: CASSFWGGDTGELFF

V: TRBV6-1
D: .
J: TRBJ2-7
size: .
DNA: TGTGCCAGCAGCGAAGGTACAGGGTTTAAGGAGTACTTC
CDR3: CASSEGTGFKEYF

V: TRBV4-2
D: TRBD2
J: TRBJ2-7
size: few
DNA: TGTGCCAGCAGTAGGGAGGTCGGGGCGGGAGGGAGTTCCTACGAGCAGTACTTC
CDR3: CASSREVGAGGSSYEQYF

V: TRBV5-1
D: .
J: TRBJ2-1
size: .
DNA: TGCGCCAGCAGAATGAACAATGAGCAGTTCTTC
CDR3: CASRMNNEQFF

V: TRBV6-1
D: .
J: TRBJ2-7
size: .
DNA: TGTGCCAGCAGTGTAGCGGAGCTCTCCTACGAGCAGTACTTC
CDR3: CASSVAELSYEQYF

V: TRBV27
D: TRBD2
J: TRBJ2-5
size: .
DNA: TGTGCCAGCAGTTTATCGAAGACTAGCGAGATCCAAGAGACCCAGTACTTC
CDR3: CASSLSKTSEIQETQYF

V: TRBV10-3
D: TRBD2
J: TRBJ2-1
size: once
DNA: TGTGCCATCAGTGAGTCCCTTCTTTTAGCGGGGAACAATGAGCAGTTCTTC
CDR3: CAISESLLLAGNNEQFF

V: TRBV20-1
D: .
J: TRBJ2-4
size: .
DNA: TGCAGTGCTGGTACAGGACCAGCCAAAAACATTCAGTACTTC
CDR3: CSAGTGPAKNIQYF

V: TRBV6-2/TRBV6-3
D: .
J: TRBJ1-1
size: .
DNA: TGTGCCAGCAGGATGGACGAGGCGAACACTGAAGCTTTCTTT
CDR3: CASRMDEANTEAFF

V: TRBV27
D: TRBD1
J: TRBJ2-6
size: few
DNA: TGTGCCAGCAGTTCCGGGACAGGGATCTCTGGGGCCAACGTCCTGACTTTC
CDR3: CASSSGTGISGANVLTF

V: TRBV7-9
D: .
J: TRBJ1-2
size: few
DNA: TGTGCCAGCAGCTCGGACGGTCGTAACTATGGCTACACCTTC
CDR3: CASSSDGRNYGYTF

V: TRBV12-3/TRBV12-4
D: .
J: TRBJ2-2
size: .
DNA: TGTGCCAGCAGTACGGGACCCGCGGAGCTCACCGGGGAGCTGTTTTTT
CDR3: CASSTGPAELTGELFF

V: TRBV15
D: .
J: TRBJ2-5
size: .
DNA: TGTGCCACCAGCAGAGGTGGAGGGGGTGTTGAGACCCAGTACTTC
CDR3: CATSRGGGGVETQYF

V: TRBV7-9
D: .
J: TRBJ2-1
size: many
DNA: TGTGCCAGCAGCTACAGTTTAACGAAAAATGAGCAGTTCTTC
CDR3: CASSYSLTKNEQFF

V: TRBV4-3
D: TRBD1
J: TRBJ2-7
size: .
DNA: TGCGCCAGCAGCCAAGGGGGTACAGGGGTGAACGAGCAGTACTTC
CDR3: CASSQGGTGVNEQYF

V: TRBV27
D: TRBD1
J: TRBJ2-1
size: .
DNA: TGTGCCAGCAGTACATTACCCGGGACAGGGATCTACAATGAGCAGTTCTTC
CDR3: CASSTLPGTGIYNEQFF

V: TRBV20-1
D: .
J: TRBJ2-1
size: few
DNA: TGCAGTGCTAGTGTACCCAGGGGCTCCTACAATGAGCAGTTCTTC
CDR3: CSASVPRGSYNEQFF

V: TRBV6-1
D: .
J: TRBJ2-1
size: .
DNA: TGTGCCAGCAGGGTAACTGACAGCCGCAATGAGCAGTTCTTC
CDR3: CASRVTDSRNEQFF

V: TRBV28
D: .
J: TRBJ1-2
size: .
DNA: TGTGCCAGCACAAGGGCCGATCGCTATGGCTACACCTTC
CDR3: CASTRADRYGYTF